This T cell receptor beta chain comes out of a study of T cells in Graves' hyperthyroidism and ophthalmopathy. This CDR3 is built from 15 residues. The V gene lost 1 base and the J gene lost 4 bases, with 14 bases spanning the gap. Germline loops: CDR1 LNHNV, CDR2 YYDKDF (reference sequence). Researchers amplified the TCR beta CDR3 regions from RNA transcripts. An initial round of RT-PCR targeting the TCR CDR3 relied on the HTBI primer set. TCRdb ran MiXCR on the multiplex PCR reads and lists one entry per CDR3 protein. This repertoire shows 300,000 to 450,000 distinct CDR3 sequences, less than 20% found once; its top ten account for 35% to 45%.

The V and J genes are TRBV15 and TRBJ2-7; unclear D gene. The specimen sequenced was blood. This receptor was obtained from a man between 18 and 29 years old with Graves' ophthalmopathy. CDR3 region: CATSRGRETRYEQYF. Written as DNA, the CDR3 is TGTGCCACCAGCAGAGGTCGCGAAACCCGATACGAGCAGTACTTC.